This TCR beta chain is from a study of T-cell memory formation after mild COVID-19. General observations from the study: There was a balanced CD4/CD8 profile in clones contracting day 15 to 85, and later expanders leaned CD4+.

TCRdb re-analysed the 5' RACE reads in MiXCR, keeping a single row per CDR3 protein. The sample records 250,000 or so distinct CDR3 sequences, more than 15% being singletons. The CDR3 totals 18 residues. V lost 1 base and J 1 base, leaving 20 bases between the germline ends. In germline, CDR1 is SGHAT, CDR2 FQNNGV. On this clonotype itself: The antigen is not known.

The receptor comes from a man aged 18 to 30 who had mild COVID-19 (a few samples of this study predate the infection). Cell type and time point are not known. The rearrangement joins TRBV11-2 to TRBJ2-7; D possibly corresponds to TRBD1 (6 bases). The sample was PBMCs or a T cell subset sorted from them (not recorded which). DNA of the CDR3: TGTGCCAGCAGCTTAGGAGTTTCCTTGGACAGAGAATCCTACGAGCAGTACTTC. Translated: CASSLGVSLDRESYEQYF.